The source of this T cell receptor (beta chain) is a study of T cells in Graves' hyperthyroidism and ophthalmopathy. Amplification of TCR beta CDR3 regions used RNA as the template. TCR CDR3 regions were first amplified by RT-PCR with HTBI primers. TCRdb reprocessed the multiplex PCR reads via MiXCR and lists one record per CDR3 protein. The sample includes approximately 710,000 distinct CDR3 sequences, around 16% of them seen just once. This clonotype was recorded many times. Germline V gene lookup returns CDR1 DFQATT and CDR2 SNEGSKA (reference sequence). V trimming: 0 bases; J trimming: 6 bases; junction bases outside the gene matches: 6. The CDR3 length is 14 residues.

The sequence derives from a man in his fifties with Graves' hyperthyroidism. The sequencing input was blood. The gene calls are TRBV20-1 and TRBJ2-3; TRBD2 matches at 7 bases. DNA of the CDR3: TGCAGTGCTAGAGATTTAATCGGGAGGGATACGCAGTATTTT. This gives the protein CSARDLIGRDTQYF.